These T cell receptor beta chains were read from a single sample in a study of blood T cell repertoires in COVID-19. Repertoires were generated with immunoSEQ multiplex PCR, while TCRdb's copy carries only in-frame clones and drops some. This table holds approximately 220,000 clones, around four fifths found once. Sequenced: PBMCs or T cells enriched from blood (not recorded which). These receptors were obtained from a woman in her forties who had been exposed to COVID-19. Both conserved end residues are part of each CDR3. D genes are given only for firm matches. Expanded clones are given a class, and other clones once, few, many or no size at all.

-,TRBV2,once,TRBJ1-1,TGTGCCAGCAGTGAGGGCAGGGTATTTGAAGCTTTCTTT,CASSEGRVFEAFF
-,TRBV19,-,TRBJ1-1,TGTGCCAGTATTTTGGGAGGCACTGAAGCTTTCTTT,CASILGGTEAFF
TRBD2,TRBV6-5,few,TRBJ2-7,TGTACGACCGGGACTAGCGCCTCCTACGAGCAGTACTTC,CTTGTSASYEQYF
TRBD1,TRBV27,-,TRBJ2-1,TGTGCCAGCAGGCTCTCCGGGACAGGGACCCTGAATGAGCAGTTCTTC,CASRLSGTGTLNEQFF
-,TRBV7-9,-,TRBJ2-1,TGTGCCAGCAGTTTGCCCCTCCGGGACAACCACAATGAGCAGTTCTTC,CASSLPLRDNHNEQFF
-,TRBV5-4,-,TRBJ1-2,TGTGCCAGCAGCTTGGTAGGGGGAACTAACTATGGCTACACCTTC,CASSLVGGTNYGYTF
-,TRBV7-2,-,TRBJ1-2,TGTGCCAGCAGCTTACTGCAGGCAGGCCCTGGCTACACCTTC,CASSLLQAGPGYTF
-,TRBV28,few,TRBJ2-3,TGTGCCATCAACCTAGGGGCCAGCACAGATACGCAGTATTTT,CAINLGASTDTQYF
-,TRBV6-5,-,TRBJ2-2,TGTGCCAGCAGGGGGCCGAACACCGGGGAGCTGTTTTTT,CASRGPNTGELFF
TRBD2,TRBV5-1,-,TRBJ2-5,TGCGCCAGCAGCCTCGAGGTGGGACTAACGCAGACCCAGTACTTC,CASSLEVGLTQTQYF
-,TRBV7-9,-,TRBJ2-7,TGTGCCAGCAGCCCTCTGGGGGGGGGCGACGAGCAGTACTTC,CASSPLGGGDEQYF
-,TRBV29-1,-,TRBJ2-6,TGCAGCGCCCGGGAGTCGAGGGCCAACGTCCTGACTTTC,CSARESRANVLTF
-,TRBV18,few,TRBJ2-7,TGTGCCAGCTCACCAACGCAACAGGGCGTCCACGAGCAGTACTTC,CASSPTQQGVHEQYF
TRBD1,TRBV18,-,TRBJ1-5,TGTGCCAGCTCCCTGGGACAGGGGGCAGTTAGCGGGCAGCAGCCCCAGCATTTT,CASSLGQGAVSGQQPQHF
TRBD1,TRBV19,few,TRBJ1-5,TGTGCCAGTTATCCGGGACAGCCAAATAGCAATCAGCCCCAGCATTTT,CASYPGQPNSNQPQHF
TRBD1,TRBV4-2,-,TRBJ1-2,TGTGCCAGCAGCCAAGAAGGAGGCTGGCTAGGGGGCCCCGGGTATGGCTACACCTTC,CASSQEGGWLGGPGYGYTF
TRBD2,TRBV5-6,-,TRBJ2-5,TGTGCCAGCAGCTTCATGACTAGCCTAGAGACCCAGTACTTC,CASSFMTSLETQYF
-,TRBV4-1,-,TRBJ1-2,TGCGCCAGCAGCCAAGAGCCAGGCCCCTATGGCTACACCTTC,CASSQEPGPYGYTF
-,TRBV6-5,-,TRBJ2-3,TGTGCCAGCAGGGACGCGGGGATGGGGACAGATACGCAGTATTTT,CASRDAGMGTDTQYF
-,TRBV7-8,-,TRBJ1-1,TGTGCCAGCAGCTTAGGCCGGGGGAGGGGAACTAAAGCTTTCTTT,CASSLGRGRGTKAFF
-,TRBV18,-,TRBJ2-1,TGTGCCAGCTCACCACTTGAGACACAGAGCTCCTACAATGAGCAGTTCTTC,CASSPLETQSSYNEQFF
TRBD2,TRBV28,-,TRBJ2-1,TGTGCCAGCAGCCTAGCGGGGGCTCGCTCCTACAATGAGCAGTTCTTC,CASSLAGARSYNEQFF
TRBD1,TRBV28,-,TRBJ1-1,TGTGCCAGCAGTTTAATGGGACAGGCAAACACTGAAGCTTTCTTT,CASSLMGQANTEAFF
TRBD1,TRBV10-3,once,TRBJ1-3,TGTGCCATCAGTGAGTCGAGGACAGGCGGAAACACCATATATTTT,CAISESRTGGNTIYF
TRBD1,TRBV7-8,-,TRBJ2-1,TGTGCCAGCAGCCCAAGTAACAGGGGGAGCTCCTACAATGAGCAGTTCTTC,CASSPSNRGSSYNEQFF
-,TRBV9,once,TRBJ1-4,TGTGCCAGCAGCGCCCGGGAGGGGTTTAAAGAAAAACTGTTTTTT,CASSAREGFKEKLFF
-,TRBV5-1,-,TRBJ2-7,TGCGCCAGCAGCCCCGTTTCGGGGTACGAGTCCTACGAGCAGTACTTC,CASSPVSGYESYEQYF
-,TRBV11-2,-,TRBJ1-2,TGTGCCAGCAGCCCTCGAGCAGGGCGGTATGGCTACACCTTC,CASSPRAGRYGYTF
-,TRBV3-1/TRBV3-2,-,TRBJ1-4,TGTGCCAGCAGCCGACGGGGGTATGCGGAGGAAAAACTGTTTTTT,CASSRRGYAEEKLFF
TRBD1,TRBV15,-,TRBJ2-6,TGTGCCACCAGCAGAGATGGGACAGGCACCAACGTCCTGACTTTC,CATSRDGTGTNVLTF
-,TRBV6-6,-,TRBJ1-3,TGTGCCAGCAGTCCCCGGGCTGGAAACACCATATATTTT,CASSPRAGNTIYF
-,TRBV12-3/TRBV12-4,-,TRBJ2-5,TGTGCCAGCAGCCCTGTCGGGGAGACCCAGTACTTC,CASSPVGETQYF
-,TRBV7-2,-,TRBJ1-2,TGTGCCAGCAGCTTAGGGACACGGAGTGGCTACACCTTC,CASSLGTRSGYTF
-,TRBV19,few,TRBJ1-3,TGTGCCAGTGGTGTGAGGTCCTCTGGAAACACCATATATTTT,CASGVRSSGNTIYF
-,TRBV5-1,-,TRBJ1-4,TGCGCCAGCAGCTTGGGTTCGGGGAAAGTCAGGGGAAAACTGTTTTTT,CASSLGSGKVRGKLFF
-,TRBV27,-,TRBJ2-1,TGTGCCAGCAGTTTATCTGCTGGGAGCTCCTACAATGAGCAGTTCTTC,CASSLSAGSSYNEQFF